This is a list of T cell receptor beta chains from one sample in a study of blood T cell repertoires in COVID-19. TCRdb's copy holds only in-frame clones and misses some; the assay was immunoSEQ multiplex PCR. Of some 180,000 clones in the sample, roughly 85% were seen once. Sequencing input: peripheral blood. The source is a woman of 80 years or more with acute or convalescent COVID-19. Each CDR3 is given with its conserved first and last residue. D genes are given only for firm matches. Clone sizes are given selectively: once, few, many, or a class where the clone is expanded.

J gene: TRBJ2-2; V gene: TRBV5-6; clone size: few; D gene: -; CDR3 DNA: TGTGCCAGCAGCTTCGGGACATCCACCGGGGAGCTGTTTTTT; CDR3 protein: CASSFGTSTGELFF
J gene: TRBJ1-5; V gene: TRBV7-9; clone size: -; D gene: TRBD1; CDR3 DNA: TGTGCCAGCAGCAGTACAGGGGCCCAGCCCCAGCATTTT; CDR3 protein: CASSSTGAQPQHF
J gene: TRBJ1-2; V gene: TRBV5-1; clone size: -; D gene: -; CDR3 DNA: TGCGCCAGCAGCCTCTCGACAGGCCATGGCTACACCTTC; CDR3 protein: CASSLSTGHGYTF
J gene: TRBJ2-4; V gene: TRBV19; clone size: once; D gene: -; CDR3 DNA: TGTGCCAGTGACACTGGTGGAGCCAAAAACATTCAGTACTTC; CDR3 protein: CASDTGGAKNIQYF
J gene: TRBJ2-1; V gene: TRBV9; clone size: -; D gene: -; CDR3 DNA: TGTGCCAGCAGCGTAGGGGTCAGGACAGAGCAGTTCTTC; CDR3 protein: CASSVGVRTEQFF
J gene: TRBJ1-2; V gene: TRBV4-1; clone size: -; D gene: -; CDR3 DNA: TGCGCCAGCAGCCAAGGAATCACTGACAGGACCAACTATGGCTACACCTTC; CDR3 protein: CASSQGITDRTNYGYTF
J gene: TRBJ2-7; V gene: TRBV18; clone size: -; D gene: -; CDR3 DNA: TGTGCCAGCTCACCAGCGGGCGGGATCCTAAGTTCCTACGAGCAGTACTTC; CDR3 protein: CASSPAGGILSSYEQYF
J gene: TRBJ2-6; V gene: TRBV4-3; clone size: -; D gene: -; CDR3 DNA: TGCGCCAGCAGCCAAGTCTCGGACTCCCCTCTCTCTGGGGCCAACGTCCTGACTTTC; CDR3 protein: CASSQVSDSPLSGANVLTF
J gene: TRBJ2-7; V gene: TRBV10-3; clone size: -; D gene: -; CDR3 DNA: TGTGCCATCAGCCCCGCGGGCAGACCCTACGAGCAGTACTTC; CDR3 protein: CAISPAGRPYEQYF
J gene: TRBJ2-3; V gene: TRBV19; clone size: -; D gene: TRBD1; CDR3 DNA: TGTGCCAGTAGTATTGGGACAGTAGCAGATACGCAGTATTTT; CDR3 protein: CASSIGTVADTQYF
J gene: TRBJ2-5; V gene: TRBV12-2; clone size: many; D gene: -; CDR3 DNA: TGTGCAAGTCGCCAGGGACTAGCGGGAGGGGGAGAGACCCAGTACTTC; CDR3 protein: CASRQGLAGGGETQYF
J gene: TRBJ1-6; V gene: TRBV5-6; clone size: -; D gene: -; CDR3 DNA: TGTGCCAGCGGACAACCCGGGACAATCAATTCACCCCTCCACTTT; CDR3 protein: CASGQPGTINSPLHF
J gene: TRBJ2-3; V gene: TRBV7-2; clone size: once; D gene: TRBD2; CDR3 DNA: TGTGCCAGCAGCTTAGGGCTAGCGGGAGGAGCAGATACGCAGTATTTT; CDR3 protein: CASSLGLAGGADTQYF
J gene: TRBJ2-5; V gene: TRBV2; clone size: -; D gene: TRBD2; CDR3 DNA: TGTGCCAGCAGTCTACTAGCGGGGGCCCTCCAAGAGACCCAGTACTTC; CDR3 protein: CASSLLAGALQETQYF
J gene: TRBJ2-1; V gene: TRBV19; clone size: -; D gene: TRBD2; CDR3 DNA: TGTGCCAGTAGTCCAAGCGGGGGGGAATACAATGAGCAGTTCTTC; CDR3 protein: CASSPSGGEYNEQFF
J gene: TRBJ2-2; V gene: TRBV11-2; clone size: few; D gene: -; CDR3 DNA: TGTGCCAGCAGCCTTAACCCGGGGAGGGGGGCCCGGAACACCGGGGAGCTGTTTTTT; CDR3 protein: CASSLNPGRGARNTGELFF
J gene: TRBJ2-3; V gene: TRBV5-1; clone size: few; D gene: TRBD2; CDR3 DNA: TGCGCCAGCAGCTCCGGGACTAGCGGGAGGGGGGTAGATACGCAGTATTTT; CDR3 protein: CASSSGTSGRGVDTQYF